The entry below gives a single T cell receptor (beta chain) sequence along with its context. Its cognate antigen has yet to be identified. Per-nucleotide qualities are absent, and no much larger clonotype sits a single base away. The immunoSEQ Assay, a bias-controlled multiplex PCR, was used to amplify TCRbeta CDR3 regions from genomic DNA. In the authors' own workflow: Nucleated cell counts per sample were estimated from amplification of reference gene primers within the assay. To quantify the absolute abundance of each unique TCRbeta CDR3 rearrangement, sequence reads were collapsed and filtered. Productive Simpson clonality was computed per sample as the square root of Simpson's diversity index over productive rearrangements. This is the immuneACCESS table as TCRdb keeps it, with only in-frame sequences that have V and J called. A part of the clones is gone; compared with another copy, unresolved V genes explain less than half, and the rest is unexplained. That table is the source of V, J and clone size, and D and trimming were worked out from the DNA. This sample is represented by around 100,000 clones; 81% of them were singletons. 1.5% to 1.7% of the sample is in the top ten clones.

The sample originates from a study of blood T cell repertoires in COVID-19 (TCRdb year 2020). For the wider study: Samples from collaborators originated in the United States, Italy and Spain and spanned both the acute and convalescent phases of COVID-19. The material from the prospective study consisted of cDNA or gDNA derived from T cells, B-cell-depleted T cells, or PBMCs. Subjects who had been exposed to COVID-19, were actively infected with it, or had recovered from it provided the deeply sampled blood TCRbeta repertoires that made up the dataset. The repertoires were released in a freely available public database intended as a resource for research on the immune response to SARS-CoV-2. Samples came from the ongoing ImmuneRACE study (first 160 participants) plus 1,254 subjects from 6 global collaborators. The sample metadata nearly always contained a de-identified subject ID, COVID-19 status, age in years and sex. Where available, HLA class I and class II types were obtained from metadata supplied by the sample provider rather than from assay-based typing. General conclusions and limits of the study: The quantity of clinical and demographic metadata differed by source and by participant and was supplied without curation.

Each collaborating institution followed its own protocols to collect whole blood in K2EDTA tubes. For TCRbeta analysis, collaborator samples were shipped as frozen whole blood, as isolated PBMCs, or as DNA extracted from either sample type. The TCR originated in a man in his fifties with acute or convalescent COVID-19. Sequenced material: peripheral blood.

The CDR3 loop reads CASSPRQGEKLFF. The DNA sequence is as follows: TGTGCCAGCAGCCCTCGACAGGGTGAAAAACTGTTTTTT. The chain joins TRBV3-1 (or the pseudogene TRBV3-2) to TRBJ1-4; 7 middle bases align to TRBD1. The germline V gene (reference sequence) specifies LGHDT as CDR1 and YNNKEL as CDR2. The cysteine opens and the phenylalanine closes a CDR3 of 13 amino acids. CDR3 DNA only is kept here, 39 bases in frame from base 1. The germline V and J ends show losses of 4 bases and 7 bases respectively, and no gene match explains 3 bases of the junction.